These 3 T cell receptor beta chains were all obtained from the same sample, sequenced in a study of CD8+ T cells in alopecia areata. As the sequencing template, cDNA was produced by extracting RNA and reverse transcribing it. The table came from immunoSEQ multiplex PCR; TCRdb's copy has only in-frame clones and leaves some out. Found here are about 180,000 clones, about 51% of them singletons; the top ten hold over 9%. Indicated treatment: oral pan-JAK inhibitor, 5-10 mg twice daily. Source: CD8+ T cells sorted from blood, taken at approximately week 52, from a patient treated with tofacitinib. The receptors come from a human donor with alopecia areata.

This clone showed up just a few times. This chain uses TRBV13 with TRBJ1-5, with 9 bases identical to TRBD1. The CDR3 has 14 residues. Germline V lookup: CDR1 PRHDT, CDR2 FYEKMQ (reference sequence). V dropped 5 bases and J dropped 5; count of bases not matched to a gene: 4. The CDR3 region has the DNA TGTGCCAGCAGCCAGGGACAGGGCTATCAGCCCCAGCATTTT. This codes for CASSQGQGYQPQHF.

Only a few counts were recorded for this clone. CDR3 loop: CATSSGGAYQPQHF. CDR3 coding DNA: TGTGCCACCAGCTCAGGTGGGGCTTATCAGCCCCAGCATTTT. The V and J genes are TRBV15 and TRBJ1-5; weak D call: TRBD1 (5 bases). The germline V and J ends were trimmed by 5 bases and 5 bases, with 13 bases remaining between them. This CDR3 has 14 amino acids. Germline CDR1 and CDR2: LNHNV and YYDKDF (reference sequence).

The chain combines TRBV7-9 with TRBJ1-1; D is possibly TRBD1 (5 bases). V lost 5 bases, J lost 4 bases, and 17 bases lay in between. This CDR3 is built from 15 residues. Per the germline V gene, CDR1 is SEHNR and CDR2 is FQNEAQ (reference sequence). The CDR3 spells CASSLGGARSTEAFF. CDR3 DNA sequence: TGTGCCAGCAGCCTTGGAGGGGCCCGCAGCACTGAAGCTTTCTTT.